The text below deals with one T cell receptor (beta chain). The source of the sample is a study of Ad26.COV2.S vaccination and SARS-CoV-2 variants. Profiled with immunoSEQ multiplex PCR; TCRdb holds only in-frame clones, not every one. Seen here are roughly 320,000 clones, just over 85% observed once, and the top ten hold 1.9%. Treatment meaning: 15 to 20 received Ad26.COV2.S at low or high dose, single or two shots; five or six received placebo; per-sample allocation not given. Samples were taken on day 63 after the first vaccine or placebo injection. This CDR3 is 13 amino acids long. Germline V CDR1 and CDR2: GTSNPN, SVGIG (reference sequence). V lost 0 bases to trimming and J lost 6 bases, with 11 bases between them.

The chain joins TRBV30 to TRBJ1-2; D is perhaps TRBD1 (5 bases). Here the sequenced sample was peripheral blood, taken in a trial of Ad26.COV2.S vaccine versus placebo. The sequence derives from a person between 18 and 60 years old who received the Ad26.COV2.S COVID-19 vaccine or a placebo. The DNA for the CDR3 is TGTGCCTGGAGTGTACAGGAGGGGAATGGCTACACCTTC. Translated: CAWSVQEGNGYTF.